This T cell receptor beta chain was captured by sequencing in a study of T cells in Graves' hyperthyroidism and ophthalmopathy. Overall study findings and caveats: Most expanded thyroid clonotypes above 0.001 also appeared in blood.

This clonotype was observed many times. Its matching antigen is unknown. The CDR3 consists of 14 residues. The germline CDR1 and CDR2 sequences are LGHDT and YNNKEL (reference sequence). The V end was cut by 0 bases, the J end by 2 bases, with 7 bases between. There were TCR beta CDR3 regions amplified from RNA transcripts. The TCR CDR3 was amplified in a first-round RT-PCR using the HTBI primer set. One entry per CDR3 protein, called by TCRdb with MiXCR from the multiplex PCR reads. This sample yields hundreds of thousands of distinct CDR3 sequences, of which about a sixth are seen a single time; roughly 3.4% belongs to the top ten. Diagnosis rested on symptoms, serum thyroxine and TRAb, thyroid ultrasound, and orbital computed tomography.

The clonotype was recovered from a woman between 40 and 50 years old with Graves' ophthalmopathy. The V call is TRBV3-1, the J call TRBJ2-5; weak D call: TRBD1 (5 bases). The sample consisted of blood. CDR3 DNA sequence: TGTGCCAGCAGCCAAGAGGCAGGGCAAGAGACCCAGTACTTC. Translated, it gives CASSQEAGQETQYF.